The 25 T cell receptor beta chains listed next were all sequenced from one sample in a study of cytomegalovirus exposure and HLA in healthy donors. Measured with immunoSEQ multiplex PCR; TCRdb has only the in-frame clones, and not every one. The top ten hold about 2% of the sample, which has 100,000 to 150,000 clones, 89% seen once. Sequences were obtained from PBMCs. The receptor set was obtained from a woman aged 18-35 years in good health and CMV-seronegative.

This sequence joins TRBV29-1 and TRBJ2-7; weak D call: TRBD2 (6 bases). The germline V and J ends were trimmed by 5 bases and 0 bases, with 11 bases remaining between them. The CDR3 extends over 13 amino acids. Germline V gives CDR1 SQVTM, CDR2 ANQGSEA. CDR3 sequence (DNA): TGCAGCGTTTTGCGGGATAGCTCCTACGAGCAGTACTTC. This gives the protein CSVLRDSSYEQYF.

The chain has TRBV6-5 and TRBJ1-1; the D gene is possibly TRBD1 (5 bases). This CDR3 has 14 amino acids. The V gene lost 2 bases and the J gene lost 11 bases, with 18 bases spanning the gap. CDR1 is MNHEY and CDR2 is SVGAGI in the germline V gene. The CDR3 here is CASSYTGLQGMAFF. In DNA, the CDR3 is TGTGCCAGCAGTTACACGGGTCTTCAGGGAATGGCTTTCTTT.

The CDR3 region has the DNA TGTGCCAGCAGTTACTCGGGGCACACTGAAGCTTTCTTT. Residues: CASSYSGHTEAFF. The chain combines TRBV6-5 with TRBJ1-1; D possibly corresponds to TRBD1 (5 bases). The CDR3 is 13 amino acids. The V and J ends lost 0 bases and 3 bases respectively, with 5 bases between them. The germline gives CDR1 MNHEY, CDR2 SVGAGI.

Here the CDR3 reads CASSPGLAGGAGELFF. The CDR3, as DNA: TGTGCCAGCAGCCCGGGACTAGCGGGAGGGGCCGGGGAGCTGTTTTTT. V is TRBV11-2 and J is TRBJ2-2; the match to TRBD2 covers 16 bases. Germline CDR1 SGHAT, CDR2 FQNNGV. The CDR3 runs 16 residues. V dropped 5 bases and J dropped 6; count of bases not matched to a gene: 3.

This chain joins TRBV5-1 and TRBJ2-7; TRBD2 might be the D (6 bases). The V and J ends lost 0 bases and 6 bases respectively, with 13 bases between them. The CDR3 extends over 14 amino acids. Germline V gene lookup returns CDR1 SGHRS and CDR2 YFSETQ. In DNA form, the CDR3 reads TGCGCCAGCAGCTTGGCATCGGGAGTTGGCGAGCAGTACTTC. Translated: CASSLASGVGEQYF.

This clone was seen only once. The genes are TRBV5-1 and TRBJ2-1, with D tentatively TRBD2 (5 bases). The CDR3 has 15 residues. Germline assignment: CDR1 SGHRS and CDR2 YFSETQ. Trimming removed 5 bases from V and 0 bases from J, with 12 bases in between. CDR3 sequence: CASRGSGSSYNEQFF. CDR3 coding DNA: TGCGCCAGCAGGGGCAGCGGTAGCTCCTACAATGAGCAGTTCTTC.

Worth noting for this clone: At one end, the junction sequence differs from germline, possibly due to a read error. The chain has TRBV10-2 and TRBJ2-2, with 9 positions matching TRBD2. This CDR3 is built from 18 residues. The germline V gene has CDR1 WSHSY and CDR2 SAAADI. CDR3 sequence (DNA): TGCGCCAGCAGTGAGAACCCTTGGGTAGCGGGAGACCGGGCGGAGGTGTTTTTT. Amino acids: CASSENPWVAGDRAEVFF.

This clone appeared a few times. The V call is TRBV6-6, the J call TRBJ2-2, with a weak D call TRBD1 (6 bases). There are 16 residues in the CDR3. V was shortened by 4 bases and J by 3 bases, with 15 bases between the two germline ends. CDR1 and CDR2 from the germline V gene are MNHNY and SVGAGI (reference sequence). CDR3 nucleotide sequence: TGTGCCAGCAGTTTTACAGGGATGCGGGACACCGGGGAGCTGTTTTTT. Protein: CASSFTGMRDTGELFF.

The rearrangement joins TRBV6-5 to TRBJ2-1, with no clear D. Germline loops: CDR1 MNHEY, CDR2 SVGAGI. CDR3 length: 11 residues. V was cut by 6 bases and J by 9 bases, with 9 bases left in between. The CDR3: CASSLYGEQFF. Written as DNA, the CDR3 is TGTGCCAGCAGCTTATACGGTGAGCAGTTCTTC.

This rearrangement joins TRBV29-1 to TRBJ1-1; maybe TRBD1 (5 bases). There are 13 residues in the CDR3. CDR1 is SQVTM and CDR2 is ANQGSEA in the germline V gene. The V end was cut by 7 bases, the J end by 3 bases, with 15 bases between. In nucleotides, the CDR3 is TGCAGCGCATGTTCAGGGTTAGACACTGAAGCTTTCTTT. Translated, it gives CSACSGLDTEAFF.

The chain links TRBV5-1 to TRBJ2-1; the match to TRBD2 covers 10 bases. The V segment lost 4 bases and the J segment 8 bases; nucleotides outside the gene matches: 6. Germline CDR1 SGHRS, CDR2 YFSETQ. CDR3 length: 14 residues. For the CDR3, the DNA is TGCGCCAGCAGCCCGCTAGCGGGAGTGGATGAGCAGTTCTTC. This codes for CASSPLAGVDEQFF.

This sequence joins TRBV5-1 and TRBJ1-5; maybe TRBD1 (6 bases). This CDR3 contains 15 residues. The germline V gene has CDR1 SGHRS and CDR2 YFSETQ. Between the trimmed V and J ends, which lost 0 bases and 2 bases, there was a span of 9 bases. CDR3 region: CASSLGPGGNQPQHF. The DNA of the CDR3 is TGCGCCAGCAGCTTGGGGCCAGGGGGCAATCAGCCCCAGCATTTT.

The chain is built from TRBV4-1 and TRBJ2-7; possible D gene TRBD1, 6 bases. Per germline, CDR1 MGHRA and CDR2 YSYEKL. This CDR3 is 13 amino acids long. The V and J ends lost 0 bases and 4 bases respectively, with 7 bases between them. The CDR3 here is CASSQEQGYEQYF. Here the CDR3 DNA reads TGCGCCAGCAGCCAAGAACAGGGATACGAGCAGTACTTC.

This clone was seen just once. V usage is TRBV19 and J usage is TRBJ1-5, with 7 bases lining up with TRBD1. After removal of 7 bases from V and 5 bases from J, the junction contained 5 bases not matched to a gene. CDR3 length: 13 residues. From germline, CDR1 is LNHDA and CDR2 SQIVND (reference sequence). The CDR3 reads CASMSRGDQPQHF. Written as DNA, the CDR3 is TGTGCCAGTATGAGCAGGGGGGATCAGCCCCAGCATTTT.

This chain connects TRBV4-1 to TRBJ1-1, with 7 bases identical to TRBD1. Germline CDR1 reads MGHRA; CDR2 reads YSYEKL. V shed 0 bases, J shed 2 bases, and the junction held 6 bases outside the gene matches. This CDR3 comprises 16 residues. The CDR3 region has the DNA TGCGCCAGCAGCCAAGATCCCCAGGGGGTTAACACTGAAGCTTTCTTT. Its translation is CASSQDPQGVNTEAFF.

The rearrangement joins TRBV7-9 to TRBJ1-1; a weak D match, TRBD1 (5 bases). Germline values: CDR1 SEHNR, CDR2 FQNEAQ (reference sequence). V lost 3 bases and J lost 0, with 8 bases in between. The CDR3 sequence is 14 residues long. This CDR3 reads CASSLGGLNTEAFF. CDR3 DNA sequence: TGTGCCAGCAGCTTGGGGGGTCTGAACACTGAAGCTTTCTTT.

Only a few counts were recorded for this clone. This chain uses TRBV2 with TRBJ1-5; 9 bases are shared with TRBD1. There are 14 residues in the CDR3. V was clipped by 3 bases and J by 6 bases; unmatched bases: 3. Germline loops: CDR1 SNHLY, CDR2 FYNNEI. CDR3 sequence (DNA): TGTGCCAGCAGTGAGGGACAGGGAGGTCAGCCCCAGCATTTT. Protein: CASSEGQGGQPQHF. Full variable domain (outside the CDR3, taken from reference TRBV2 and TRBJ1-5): EPEVTQTPSHQVTQMGQEVILRCVPISNHLYFYWYRQILGQKVEFLVSFYNNEISEKSEIFDDQFSVERPDGSNFTLKIRSTKLEDSAMYFCASSEGQGGQPQHFGDGTRLSIL.

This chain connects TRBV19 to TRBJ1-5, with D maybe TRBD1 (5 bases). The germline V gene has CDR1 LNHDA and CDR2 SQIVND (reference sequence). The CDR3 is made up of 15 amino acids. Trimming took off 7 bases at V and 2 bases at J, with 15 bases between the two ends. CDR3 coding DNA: TGTGCCAGTACGGCAGGGCGGGGGGGCAATCAGCCCCAGCATTTT. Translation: CASTAGRGGNQPQHF.

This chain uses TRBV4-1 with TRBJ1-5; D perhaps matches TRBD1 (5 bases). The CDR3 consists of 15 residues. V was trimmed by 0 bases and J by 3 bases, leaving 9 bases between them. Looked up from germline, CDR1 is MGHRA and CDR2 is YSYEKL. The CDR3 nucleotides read TGCGCCAGCAGCCAAGATCAGGGCGACAATCAGCCCCAGCATTTT. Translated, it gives CASSQDQGDNQPQHF.

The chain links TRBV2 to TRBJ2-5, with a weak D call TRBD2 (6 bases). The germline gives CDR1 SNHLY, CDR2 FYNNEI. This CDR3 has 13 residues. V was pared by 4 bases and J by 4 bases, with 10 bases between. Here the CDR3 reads CASSGVGGETQYF. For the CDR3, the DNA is TGTGCCAGCAGTGGTGTGGGAGGAGAGACCCAGTACTTC.

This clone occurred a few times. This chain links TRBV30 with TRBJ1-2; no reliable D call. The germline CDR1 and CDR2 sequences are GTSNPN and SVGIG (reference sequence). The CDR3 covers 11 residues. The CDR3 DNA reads TGTGCTGGAGATTGGAACTATGGCTACACCTTC. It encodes CAGDWNYGYTF. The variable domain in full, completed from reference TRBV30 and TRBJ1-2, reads SQTIHQWPATLVQPVGSPLSLECTVEGTSNPNLYWYRQAAGRGLQLLFYSVGIGQISSEVPQNLSASRPQDRQFILSSKKLLLSDSGFYLCAGDWNYGYTFGSGTRLTVV.

The CDR3 region is CASRTLGGRSDEQYF. CDR3 in DNA: TGTGCCAGCAGGACCTTGGGCGGGAGGTCAGACGAGCAGTACTTC. J is TRBJ2-7 and V is TRBV28; 8 nucleotides line up with TRBD2. Germline V gene lookup returns CDR1 MDHEN and CDR2 SYDVKM. This CDR3 is 15 amino acids long. V was pared by 6 bases and J by 5 bases, with 12 bases of the junction left unmatched.

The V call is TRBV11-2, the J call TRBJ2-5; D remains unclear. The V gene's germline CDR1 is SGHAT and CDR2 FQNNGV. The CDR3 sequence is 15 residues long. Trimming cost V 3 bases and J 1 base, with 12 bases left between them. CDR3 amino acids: CASSFGFGGQETQYF. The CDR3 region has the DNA TGTGCCAGCAGCTTCGGCTTCGGCGGCCAAGAGACCCAGTACTTC.

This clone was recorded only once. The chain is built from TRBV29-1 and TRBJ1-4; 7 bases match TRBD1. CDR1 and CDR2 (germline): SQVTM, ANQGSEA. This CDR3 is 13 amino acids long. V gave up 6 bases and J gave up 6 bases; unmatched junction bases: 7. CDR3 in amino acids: CSVSTGRYEKLFF. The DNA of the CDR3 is TGCAGCGTCTCGACAGGGAGGTATGAAAAACTGTTTTTT.

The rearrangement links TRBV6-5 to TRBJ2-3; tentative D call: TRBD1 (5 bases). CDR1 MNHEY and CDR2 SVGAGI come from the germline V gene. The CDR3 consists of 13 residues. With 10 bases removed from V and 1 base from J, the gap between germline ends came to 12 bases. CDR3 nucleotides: TGTGCCACCCAAGGGGTGGGCACAGATACGCAGTATTTT. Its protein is CATQGVGTDTQYF.